This TCR beta chain originates from a study of blood T cell repertoires in COVID-19. Study at large: Specimens from acute and convalescent COVID-19 originated in the United States, Italy and Spain. In each case, the material was cDNA or gDNA derived from T cells, B-cell-depleted T cells, or PBMCs.

During active infection, Seattle patients enrolled and were then monitored through disease. As processed by the authors: Nucleated cell counts were estimated from reference gene primer amplification. Repertoires were generated with immunoSEQ multiplex PCR, while TCRdb's copy carries only in-frame clones and drops some. The DNA was the basis for D and trimming; V, J and clone size are from that table. Altogether about 140,000 clones are present, over 80% being singletons, with the ten largest covering 8.9%. V gave up 6 bases and J gave up 6 bases, with 17 bases separating them. The V gene's germline CDR1 is MNHEY and CDR2 SVGAGI. The CDR3 extends over 15 amino acids.

The chain has TRBV6-5 and TRBJ2-2, with D perhaps TRBD2 (7 bases). The sample was peripheral blood. This TCR was sampled from a man younger than 40 with COVID-19, enrolled during active disease. CDR3 in DNA: TGTGCCAGCAGGGGCTTGGGGGGGCCCGCCGGGGAGCTGTTTTTT. This gives the protein CASRGLGGPAGELFF.